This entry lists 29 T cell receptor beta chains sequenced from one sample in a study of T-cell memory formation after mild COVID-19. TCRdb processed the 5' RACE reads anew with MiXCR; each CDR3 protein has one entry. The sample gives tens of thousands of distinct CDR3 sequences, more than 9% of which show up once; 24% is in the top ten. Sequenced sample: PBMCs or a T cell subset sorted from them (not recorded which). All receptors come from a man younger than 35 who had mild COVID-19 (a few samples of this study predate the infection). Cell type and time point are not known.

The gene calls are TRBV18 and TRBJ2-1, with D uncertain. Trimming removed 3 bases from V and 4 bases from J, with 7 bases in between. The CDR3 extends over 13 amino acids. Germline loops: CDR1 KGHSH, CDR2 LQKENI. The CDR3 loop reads CASSPGSYNEQFF. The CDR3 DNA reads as TGTGCCAGCTCACCCGGGTCGTACAATGAGCAGTTCTTC.

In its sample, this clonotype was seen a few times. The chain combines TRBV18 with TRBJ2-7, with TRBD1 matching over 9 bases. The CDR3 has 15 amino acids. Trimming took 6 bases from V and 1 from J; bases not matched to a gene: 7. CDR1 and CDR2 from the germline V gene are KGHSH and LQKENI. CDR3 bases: TGTGCCAGCTCCCGCGGACAGGGGCTATCCTACGAGCAGTACTTC. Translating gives CASSRGQGLSYEQYF.

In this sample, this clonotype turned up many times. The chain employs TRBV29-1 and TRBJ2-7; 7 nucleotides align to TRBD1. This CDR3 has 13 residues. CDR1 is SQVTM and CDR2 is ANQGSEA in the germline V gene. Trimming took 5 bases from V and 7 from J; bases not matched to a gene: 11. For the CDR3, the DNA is TGCAGCGTTAATAGAGAGGGGGCGAGTGAGCAGTACGTC. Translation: CSVNREGASEQYV.

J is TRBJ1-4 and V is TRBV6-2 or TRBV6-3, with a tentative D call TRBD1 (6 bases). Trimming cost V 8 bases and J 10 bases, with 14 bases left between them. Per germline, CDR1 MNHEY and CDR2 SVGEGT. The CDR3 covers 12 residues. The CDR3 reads CASEGVLGKLFF. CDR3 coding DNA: TGTGCCAGCGAGGGGGTTTTAGGAAAACTGTTTTTT.

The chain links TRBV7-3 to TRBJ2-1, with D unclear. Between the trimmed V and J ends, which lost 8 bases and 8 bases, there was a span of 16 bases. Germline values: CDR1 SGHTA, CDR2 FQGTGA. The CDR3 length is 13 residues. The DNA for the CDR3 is TGTGCCAGCGGGCTTCTAGGGCTCGATGAGCAGTTCTTC. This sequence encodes CASGLLGLDEQFF. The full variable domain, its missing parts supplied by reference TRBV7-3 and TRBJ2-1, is GAGVSQTPSNKVTEKGKYVELRCDPISGHTALYWYRQSLGQGPEFLIYFQGTGAADDSGLPNDRFFAVRPEGSVSTLKIQRTERGDSAVYLCASGLLGLDEQFFGPGTRLTVL.

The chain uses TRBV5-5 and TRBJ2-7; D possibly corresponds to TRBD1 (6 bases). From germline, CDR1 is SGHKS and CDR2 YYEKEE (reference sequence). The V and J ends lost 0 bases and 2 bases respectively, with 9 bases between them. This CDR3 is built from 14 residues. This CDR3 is CASSLGWTAYEQYV. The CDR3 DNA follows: TGTGCCAGCAGCTTGGGGTGGACAGCCTACGAGCAGTACGTC.

CDR3 sequence: CASSSGGLAGTFYEQYV. The CDR3 DNA follows: TGTGCCAGCAGCTCGGGCGGACTAGCGGGGACCTTCTACGAGCAGTACGTC. V and J are TRBV5-4 and TRBJ2-7; 12 bases are shared with TRBD2. This CDR3 is built from 17 residues. Trimming cost V 3 bases and J 3 bases; bases outside gene matches: 10. Germline CDR1 is SGHNT and CDR2 is YYREEE (reference sequence).

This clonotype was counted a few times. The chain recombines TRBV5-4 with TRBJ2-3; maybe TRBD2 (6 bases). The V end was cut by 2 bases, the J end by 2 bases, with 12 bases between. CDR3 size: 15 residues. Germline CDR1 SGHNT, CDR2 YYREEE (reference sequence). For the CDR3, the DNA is TGTGCCAGCAGCTTTTCTAGCGACCCCACAGATACGCAGTATTTT. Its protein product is CASSFSSDPTDTQYF.

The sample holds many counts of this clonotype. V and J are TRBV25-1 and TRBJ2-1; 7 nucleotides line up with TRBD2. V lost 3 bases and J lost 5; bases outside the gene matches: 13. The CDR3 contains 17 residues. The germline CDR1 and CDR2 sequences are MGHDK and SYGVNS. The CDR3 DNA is TGTGCCAGCAGTGAGGGAACTAGCGCTTCGGTGGACAATGAGCAGTTCTTC. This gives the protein CASSEGTSASVDNEQFF.

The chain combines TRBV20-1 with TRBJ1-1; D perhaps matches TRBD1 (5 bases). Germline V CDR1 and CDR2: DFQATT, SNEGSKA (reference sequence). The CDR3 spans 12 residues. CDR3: CRVGTPEGEAFF. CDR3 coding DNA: TGCAGGGTTGGGACTCCCGAGGGGGAAGCTTTCTTT.

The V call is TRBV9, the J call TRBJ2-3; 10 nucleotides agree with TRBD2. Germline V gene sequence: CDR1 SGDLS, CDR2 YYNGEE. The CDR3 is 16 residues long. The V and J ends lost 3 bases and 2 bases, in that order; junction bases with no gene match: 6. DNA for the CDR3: TGTGCCAGCAGCGCCCTAGCGGGGGTTAACACAGATACGCAGTATTTT. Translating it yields CASSALAGVNTDTQYF.

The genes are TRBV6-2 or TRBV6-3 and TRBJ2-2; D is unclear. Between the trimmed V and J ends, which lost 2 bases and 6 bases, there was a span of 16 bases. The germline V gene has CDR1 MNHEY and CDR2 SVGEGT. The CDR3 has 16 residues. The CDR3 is CASSYRTAFGPGELFF. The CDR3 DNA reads TGTGCCAGCAGTTACAGGACGGCCTTCGGTCCCGGGGAGCTGTTTTTT.

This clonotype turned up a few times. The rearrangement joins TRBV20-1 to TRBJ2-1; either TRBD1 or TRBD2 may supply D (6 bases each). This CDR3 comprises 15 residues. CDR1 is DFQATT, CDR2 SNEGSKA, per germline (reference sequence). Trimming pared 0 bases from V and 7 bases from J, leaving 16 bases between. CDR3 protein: CSARDLRGPGNEQFF. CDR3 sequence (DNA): TGCAGTGCTAGAGATCTCCGGGGGCCGGGGAATGAGCAGTTCTTC.

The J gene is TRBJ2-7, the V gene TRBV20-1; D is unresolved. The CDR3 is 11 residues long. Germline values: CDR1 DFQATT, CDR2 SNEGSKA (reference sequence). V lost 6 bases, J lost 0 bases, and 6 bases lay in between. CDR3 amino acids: CSALDSYEQYF. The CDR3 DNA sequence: TGCAGTGCGCTGGACTCCTACGAGCAGTACTTC.

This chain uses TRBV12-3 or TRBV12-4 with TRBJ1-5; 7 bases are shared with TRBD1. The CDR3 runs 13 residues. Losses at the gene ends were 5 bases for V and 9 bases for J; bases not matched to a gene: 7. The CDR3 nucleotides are TGTGCCAGCAGTGAACAGGGGATGGGGCCCCAGCATTTT. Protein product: CASSEQGMGPQHF.

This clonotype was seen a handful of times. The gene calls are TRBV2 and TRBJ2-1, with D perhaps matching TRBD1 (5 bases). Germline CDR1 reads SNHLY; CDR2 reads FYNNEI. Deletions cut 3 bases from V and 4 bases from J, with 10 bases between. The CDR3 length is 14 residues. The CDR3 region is CASSDPQGYNEQFF. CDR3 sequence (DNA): TGTGCCAGCAGTGACCCGCAGGGATACAATGAGCAGTTCTTC.

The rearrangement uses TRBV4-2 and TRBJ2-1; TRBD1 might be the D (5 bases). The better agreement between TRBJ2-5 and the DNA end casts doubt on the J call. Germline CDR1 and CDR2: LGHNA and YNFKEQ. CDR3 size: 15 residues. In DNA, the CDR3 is TGTGCCAGCAGCCAAGGGGGCCCAGGGCGGGAGACCCAGTACTTC. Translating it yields CASSQGGPGRETQYF.

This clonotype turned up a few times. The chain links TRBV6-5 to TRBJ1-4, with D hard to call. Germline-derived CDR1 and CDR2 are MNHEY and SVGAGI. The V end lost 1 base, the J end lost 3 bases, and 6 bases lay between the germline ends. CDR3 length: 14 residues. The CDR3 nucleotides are TGTGCCAGCAGTTACTACGGGCCTAATGAAAAACTGTTTTTT. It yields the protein CASSYYGPNEKLFF.

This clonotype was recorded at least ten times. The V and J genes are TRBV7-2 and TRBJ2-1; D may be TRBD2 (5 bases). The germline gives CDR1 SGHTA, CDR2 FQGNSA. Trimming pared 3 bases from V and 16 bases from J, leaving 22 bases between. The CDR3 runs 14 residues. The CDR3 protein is CASSFVTEVEGVFF. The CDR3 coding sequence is TGTGCCAGCAGCTTTGTAACTGAGGTTGAGGGTGTTTTCTTC.

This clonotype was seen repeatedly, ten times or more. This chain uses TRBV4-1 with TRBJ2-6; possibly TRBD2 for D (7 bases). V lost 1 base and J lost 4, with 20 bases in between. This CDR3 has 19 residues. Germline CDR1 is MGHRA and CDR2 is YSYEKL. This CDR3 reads CASSQVGSRGGKGANVLTF. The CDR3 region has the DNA TGCGCCAGCAGCCAAGTGGGGTCCAGGGGAGGGAAGGGGGCCAACGTCCTGACTTTC.

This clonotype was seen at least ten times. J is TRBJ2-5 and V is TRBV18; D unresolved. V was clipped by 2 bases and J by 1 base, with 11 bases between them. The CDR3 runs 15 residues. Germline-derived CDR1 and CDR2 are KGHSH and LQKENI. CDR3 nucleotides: TGTGCCAGCTCACCAAAGGACGCCGTCCAAGAGACCCAGTACTTC. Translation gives CASSPKDAVQETQYF. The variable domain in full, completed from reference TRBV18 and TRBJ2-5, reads NAGVMQNPRHLVRRRGQEARLRCSPMKGHSHVYWYRQLPEEGLKFMVYLQKENIIDESGMPKERFSAEFPKEGPSILRIQQVVRGDSAAYFCASSPKDAVQETQYFGPGTRLLVL.

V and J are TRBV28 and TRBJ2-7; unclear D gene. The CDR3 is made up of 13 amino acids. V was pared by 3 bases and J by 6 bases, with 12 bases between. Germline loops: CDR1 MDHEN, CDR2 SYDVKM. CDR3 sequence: CASSLSPHGEQYV. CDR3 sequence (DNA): TGTGCCAGCAGTTTGTCGCCCCATGGCGAGCAGTACGTC.

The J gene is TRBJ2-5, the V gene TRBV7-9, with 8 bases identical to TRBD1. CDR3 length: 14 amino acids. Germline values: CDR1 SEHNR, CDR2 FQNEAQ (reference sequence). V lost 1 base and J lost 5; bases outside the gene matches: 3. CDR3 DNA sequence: TGTGCCAGCAGCTTAGAGGACAGGGTTGAGACCCAGTACTTC. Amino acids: CASSLEDRVETQYF.

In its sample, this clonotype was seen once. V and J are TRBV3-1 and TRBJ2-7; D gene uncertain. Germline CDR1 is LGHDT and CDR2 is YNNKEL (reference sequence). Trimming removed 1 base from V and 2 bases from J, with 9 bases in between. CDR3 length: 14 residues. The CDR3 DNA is TGTGCCAGCAGCCAAGGGATCTCCCCCTACGAGCAGTACTTC. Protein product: CASSQGISPYEQYF.

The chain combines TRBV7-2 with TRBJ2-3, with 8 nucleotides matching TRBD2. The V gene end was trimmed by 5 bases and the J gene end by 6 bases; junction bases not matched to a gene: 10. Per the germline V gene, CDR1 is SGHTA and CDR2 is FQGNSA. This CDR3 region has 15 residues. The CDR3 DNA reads TGTGCCAGCAGCACGCAGAGTCGCGGGGGGGATACGCAGTATTTT. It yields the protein CASSTQSRGGDTQYF.

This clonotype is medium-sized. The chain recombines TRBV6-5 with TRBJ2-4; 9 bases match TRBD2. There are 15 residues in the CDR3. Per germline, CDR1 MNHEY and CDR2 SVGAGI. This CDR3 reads CATAGGPESKNIQYF. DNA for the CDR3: TGTGCTACGGCGGGGGGGCCGGAGTCCAAAAACATTCAGTACTTC.

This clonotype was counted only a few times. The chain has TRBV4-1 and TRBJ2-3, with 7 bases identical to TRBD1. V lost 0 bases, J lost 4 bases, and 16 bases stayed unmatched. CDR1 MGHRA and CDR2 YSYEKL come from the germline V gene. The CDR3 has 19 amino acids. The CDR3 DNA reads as TGCGCCAGCAGCCAAGATCTGTCGGGCGGAAGGGGGCGATCAGATACGCAGTATTTT. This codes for CASSQDLSGGRGRSDTQYF.

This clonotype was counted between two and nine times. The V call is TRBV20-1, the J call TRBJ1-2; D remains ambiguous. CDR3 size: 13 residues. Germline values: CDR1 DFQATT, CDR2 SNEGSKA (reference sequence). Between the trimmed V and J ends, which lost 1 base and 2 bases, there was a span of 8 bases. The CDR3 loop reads CSARVGENYGYTF. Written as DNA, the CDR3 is TGCAGTGCTAGAGTTGGAGAAAACTATGGCTACACCTTC.

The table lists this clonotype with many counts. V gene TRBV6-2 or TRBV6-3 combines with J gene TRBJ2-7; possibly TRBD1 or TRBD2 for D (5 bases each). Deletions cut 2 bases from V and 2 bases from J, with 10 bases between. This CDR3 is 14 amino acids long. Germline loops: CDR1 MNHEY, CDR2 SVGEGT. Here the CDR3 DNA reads TGTGCCAGCAGTTACGGGACGACTACCTACGAGCAGTACGTC. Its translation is CASSYGTTTYEQYV.